These 19 T cell receptor beta chains came from one sample sequenced in a study of metastatic and nonmetastatic thyroid tumors. MiXCR was used by TCRdb to re-call the PCR reads. This sample has approximately 14,000 clones, with about 35% found just once. Before thyroid surgery, none of the patients had received any treatment. The sequencing sample was made of tumor tissue. The origin of the receptors is a male donor with papillary thyroid cancer or a benign thyroid nodule (not recorded which). Some clones in this sample may be carry-over from other donors' samples.

This sequence joins TRBV11-3 and TRBJ2-7, with D uncertain. CDR1 is SGHNT, CDR2 YENEEA, per germline. The CDR3 spans 13 residues. The ends were cut back, 0 bases at V and 10 bases at J, with 13 bases in the middle. CDR3 in amino acids: CASSLDTAYVQYF. CDR3 sequence (DNA): TGTGCCAGCAGCTTAGATACCGCCTACGTTCAGTACTTC.

This sequence joins TRBV12-5 and TRBJ2-7, with D maybe TRBD2 (6 bases). Trimming stripped 6 bases from V and 3 bases from J, with 12 bases between. Looked up from germline, CDR1 is LGHNT and CDR2 is FRNRAP. The CDR3 is 13 residues long. CDR3 sequence reads: CASGPASVYEQYF. CDR3 nucleotides: TGTGCTAGTGGCCCCGCTAGCGTCTACGAGCAGTACTTC.

CDR3 region: CASSIQAGGGETQYF. DNA for the CDR3: TGTGCCAGTAGTATCCAAGCGGGAGGGGGGGAGACCCAGTACTTC. The J gene is TRBJ2-5, the V gene TRBV19, with 10 bases identical to TRBD2. The germline V gene has CDR1 LNHDA and CDR2 SQIVND (reference sequence). The V gene end was trimmed by 3 bases and the J gene end by 5 bases; junction bases not matched to a gene: 6. The CDR3 is 15 amino acids. Drawing the rest from reference TRBV19 and TRBJ2-5, the complete variable domain is DGGITQSPKYLFRKEGQNVTLSCEQNLNHDAMYWYRQDPGQGLRLIYYSQIVNDFQKGDIAEGYSVSREKKESFPLTVTSAQKNPTAFYLCASSIQAGGGETQYFGPGTRLLVL.

As regards this clone: Its ends do not fully match the called genes, so a read error is possible. The V gene is TRBV13, the J gene TRBJ2-7; D gene unclear. CDR3 length: 12 residues. Per the germline V gene, CDR1 is PRHDT and CDR2 is FYEKMQ (reference sequence). The CDR3 region is CASSLRSFEQYF. The CDR3 DNA is TGTGCCAGCAGCCTACGGTCCTTCGAGCAATACTTC.

Worth noting for this clone: An end of the junction does not agree with germline; a read error may underlie this. This chain links TRBV5-1 with TRBJ2-1; D is uncertain. Per the germline V gene, CDR1 is SGHRS and CDR2 is YFSETQ. The CDR3 has 17 residues. The CDR3 sequence: CASSLGEGQPKNNVQFF. The CDR3 nucleotides read TGCGCCAGCAGCTTGGGAGAAGGCCAACCTAAAAACAATGTGCAGTTCTTC.

The CDR3, as DNA: TGCGCCAGCAGCTGGGGAAAGGACAGGGGCTACGAGCAGTACTTC. Its protein product is CASSWGKDRGYEQYF. The chain carries TRBV5-1 and TRBJ2-7, with TRBD1 matching 9 bases. V was pared by 3 bases and J by 3 bases, with 7 bases of the junction left unmatched. The CDR3 totals 15 residues. Germline CDR1 reads SGHRS; CDR2 reads YFSETQ.

This clone was seen repeatedly, ten times or more. The rearrangement uses TRBV3-1 and TRBJ1-3, with 8 bases that match TRBD1. CDR1 and CDR2 (germline): LGHDT, YNNKEL (reference sequence). J was trimmed by 0 bases and V by 3 bases; bases with no gene match: 7. The CDR3 contains 17 residues. CDR3 sequence (DNA): TGTGCCAGCAGCCAGGGGACAGGCTTCAGCTCTGGAAACACCATATATTTT. The encoded protein is CASSQGTGFSSGNTIYF.

This clone has more than one count but fewer than ten. The CDR3 nucleotides are TGTGCCAGCAGTAAAGACCGCTCCCGGGGACGTGGCTACACCTTC. This sequence encodes CASSKDRSRGRGYTF. The rearrangement joins TRBV6-2 or TRBV6-3 to TRBJ1-2; D perhaps matches TRBD1 (5 bases). Germline CDR1 and CDR2: MNHEY and SVGEGT. CDR3 length: 15 amino acids. V was shortened by 5 bases and J by 7 bases, with 20 bases between the two germline ends.

Note on this clone: Its ends do not fully match the called genes, so a read error is possible. The J gene is TRBJ2-6, the V gene TRBV7-3; a weak D match, TRBD2 (6 bases). The CDR3 is 15 amino acids. Germline CDR1 SGHTA, CDR2 FQGTGA. The CDR3 region has the DNA TGTGCCAGCAGCTCCGGCGGGGCTGGGGCCCACGTCCTGACTTTC. Translating it yields CASSSGGAGAHVLTF.

In its sample, this clone was seen once. CDR3 sequence: CSVSGPSEAFF. DNA of the CDR3: TGCAGTGTCAGCGGTCCATCTGAAGCTTTCTTT. The chain combines TRBV20-1 with TRBJ1-1; no reliable D call. Germline V gene data show CDR1 as DFQATT and CDR2 as SNEGSKA (reference sequence). V was trimmed by 7 bases and J by 6 bases, leaving 12 bases between them. The CDR3 is made up of 11 amino acids.

By share, this clone counts as medium-sized. V and J are TRBV5-1 and TRBJ2-1; TRBD2 might be the D (6 bases). The length of the CDR3 is 12 residues. V was pared by 2 bases and J by 8 bases, with 8 bases between. Germline V gene lookup returns CDR1 SGHRS and CDR2 YFSETQ. The CDR3 reads CASSLGGDEQFF. The CDR3, as DNA: TGCGCCAGCAGCTTAGGCGGGGATGAGCAGTTCTTC.

The chain joins TRBV20-1 to TRBJ2-3; D ambiguous. Germline V CDR1 and CDR2: DFQATT, SNEGSKA (reference sequence). V was pared by 5 bases and J by 3 bases, with 12 bases between. The CDR3 runs 13 residues. CDR3 in amino acids: CSAPFHATDTQYF. The CDR3, as DNA: TGCAGTGCTCCCTTCCACGCGACAGATACGCAGTATTTT.

The gene calls are TRBV12-3 or TRBV12-4 and TRBJ2-2; a possible D gene is TRBD2 (6 bases). The CDR3 spans 16 residues. The CDR3 region has the DNA TGTGCTAGCGGTGCGTTGCGGGGCGGAAACACCGGGGAGCTGTTTTTT. Translation: CASGALRGGNTGELFF.

By its share, this clone is medium-sized. Different DNA sequences within this sample yield the same CDR3. V and J are TRBV27 and TRBJ2-7; 9 positions match TRBD2. Losses at the gene ends were 4 bases for V and 2 bases for J; bases not matched to a gene: 6. The CDR3 length is 15 residues. Germline values: CDR1 MNHEY, CDR2 SMNVEV (reference sequence). Written as DNA, the CDR3 is TGTGCCAGCAGTTATCTAGCGGGACAAACCTACGAGCAGTACTTC. Its translation is CASSYLAGQTYEQYF.

This clone is medium-sized in the sample. The CDR3 bases are TGCGCCAGCAGTACCGACATGAACTATGGCTACACCTTC. Translation gives CASSTDMNYGYTF. The chain links TRBV5-1 to TRBJ1-2, with D hard to call. Between the trimmed V and J ends, which lost 5 bases and 2 bases, there was a span of 10 bases. The germline V gene encodes CDR1 SGHRS and CDR2 YFSETQ. The CDR3 has 13 residues.

The chain links TRBV7-6 to TRBJ2-1, with D unresolved. The germline V gene has CDR1 SGHVS and CDR2 FNYEAQ. The CDR3 has 17 amino acids. V lost 3 bases and J 6 bases, leaving 21 bases between the germline ends. CDR3 in amino acids: CASSFLGMVPRGNEQFF. The CDR3 DNA reads TGTGCCAGCAGCTTTTTAGGTATGGTCCCGCGAGGCAATGAGCAGTTCTTC.

This clone was observed many times. The chain uses TRBV5-6 and TRBJ2-3; tentative D call: TRBD1 (6 bases). Germline lookup yields CDR1 SGHDT and CDR2 YYEEEE. Between the trimmed V and J ends, which lost 4 bases and 1 base, there was a span of 7 bases. This CDR3 is built from 13 residues. As DNA, the CDR3 is TGTGCCAGCAGCAGACAGGGCACAGATACGCAGTATTTT. Amino acids: CASSRQGTDTQYF.

This clone occurred a few times. The rearrangement joins TRBV6-5 to TRBJ1-2; the D gene is possibly TRBD1 (6 bases). This CDR3 has 15 amino acids. The ends were cut back, 7 bases at V and 1 base at J, with 16 bases in the middle. The germline V gene encodes CDR1 MNHEY and CDR2 SVGAGI. DNA for the CDR3: TGTGCCAGCATTTATCGGACAGCGAGTAACTATGGCTACACCTTC. Translation gives CASIYRTASNYGYTF.

This clone showed up just a few times. The rearrangement links TRBV25-1 to TRBJ2-7; 7 bases are a match to TRBD2. This CDR3 has 14 amino acids. Germline lookup yields CDR1 MGHDK and CDR2 SYGVNS. The V and J ends lost 8 bases and 7 bases, in that order; junction bases with no gene match: 14. The CDR3 nucleotides read TGTGCCAGCCAGAGGCCCGGCTCGGGGGGAGAGCAGTACTTC. It is translated as CASQRPGSGGEQYF.